What follows are 16 T cell receptor beta chains derived from one specimen sequenced in a study of shared clonotypes between healthy human individuals. Only in-frame clones appear in the TCRdb table, and some are missing; sequencing was by immunoSEQ multiplex PCR. The top ten clones hold more than 10% of a sample with about 600,000 clones, around three quarters of them seen once. Sequencing input: PBMCs. The receptors were gathered from a woman in her 40s in good health. Some clones in this sample may be carry-over from other donors' samples.

The chain recombines TRBV5-4 with TRBJ2-3; D is unresolved. The germline CDR1 and CDR2 sequences are SGHNT and YYREEE (reference sequence). V dropped 0 bases and J dropped 2 bases, with 13 bases sitting between them. The length of the CDR3 is 16 residues. The CDR3 nucleotides are TGTGCCAGCAGCTTGGGCTCCTCGACCGACACAGATACGCAGTATTTT. It specifies CASSLGSSTDTDTQYF. The complete variable domain, with remaining parts taken from reference TRBV5-4 and TRBJ2-3, reads ETGVTQSPTHLIKTRGQQVTLRCSSQSGHNTVSWYQQALGQGPQFIFQYYREEENGRGNFPPRFSGLQFPNYSSELNVNALELDDSALYLCASSLGSSTDTDTQYFGPGTRLTVL.

The chain links TRBV7-2 to TRBJ2-3, with TRBD2 matching 8 bases. The CDR3 sequence is 17 residues long. The V gene end was trimmed by 1 base and the J gene end by 1 base; junction bases not matched to a gene: 7. Germline-derived CDR1 and CDR2 are SGHTA and FQGNSA. The CDR3 DNA is TGTGCCAGCAGCTTAGTGGCCAGCGGGAGAGGCACAGATACGCAGTATTTT. Protein sequence: CASSLVASGRGTDTQYF.

This clone was detected a few times. The identical CDR3 is also encoded by other nucleotide sequences in the sample. This rearrangement joins TRBV20-1 to TRBJ1-2; D remains unclear. V lost 3 bases to trimming and J lost 5 bases, with 4 bases between them. The germline gives CDR1 DFQATT, CDR2 SNEGSKA (reference sequence). This CDR3 comprises 10 residues. This CDR3 is CSASDYGYTF. CDR3 sequence (DNA): TGCAGTGCTAGTGATTATGGCTACACCTTC.

In this sample, this clone turned up a few times. The same CDR3 also results from other DNA sequences found in this sample. This sequence joins TRBV19 and TRBJ1-5, with D unresolved. This CDR3 has 14 amino acids. V gave up 3 bases and J gave up 1 base, with 7 bases separating them. CDR1 is LNHDA, CDR2 SQIVND, per germline (reference sequence). The CDR3 here is CASSIGDSNQPQHF. The CDR3, as DNA: TGTGCCAGTAGTATCGGTGACAGCAATCAGCCCCAGCATTTT.

The genes are TRBV4-2 and TRBJ2-1, with D possibly called TRBD1 or TRBD2 (5 bases each). CDR1 LGHNA and CDR2 YNFKEQ come from the germline V gene. V shed 0 bases and J shed 4 bases, with 10 bases lying between them. This CDR3 is 15 amino acids long. The CDR3: CASSQDRDGYNEQFF. The DNA of the CDR3 is TGTGCCAGCAGCCAAGATAGGGACGGTTACAATGAGCAGTTCTTC.

This clone has more than one count but fewer than ten. This chain connects TRBV18 to TRBJ1-5; D uncertain. This CDR3 is 12 amino acids long. Germline V gene sequence: CDR1 KGHSH, CDR2 LQKENI. Trimming took off 6 bases at V and 7 bases at J, with 10 bases between the two ends. The CDR3 nucleotides read TGTGCCAGCTCCCATGGGAGCCAGCCCCAGCATTTT. This sequence encodes CASSHGSQPQHF.

V usage is TRBV4-2 and J usage is TRBJ2-7, with TRBD1 identical over 10 bases. Germline-derived CDR1 and CDR2 are LGHNA and YNFKEQ. This CDR3 is 16 amino acids long. J lost 4 bases, V lost 0 bases, and 6 bases had no gene match. The CDR3 loop is CASSQDVGQGLYEQYF. Written as DNA, the CDR3 is TGTGCCAGCAGCCAAGATGTGGGACAGGGGTTGTACGAGCAGTACTTC.

The rearrangement joins TRBV5-1 to TRBJ2-1; TRBD1 aligns across 12 bases. The germline CDR1 and CDR2 sequences are SGHRS and YFSETQ. V lost 0 bases and J lost 7; bases outside the gene matches: 8. CDR3 length: 17 residues. In DNA form, the CDR3 reads TGCGCCAGCAGCTTGGCGGGTTTGGGACAGGGGGCAAATGAGCAGTTCTTC. It translates to CASSLAGLGQGANEQFF.

The CDR3, as DNA: TGTGCCAGCTCACTCTCCCAGTCCTACGAGCAGTACTTC. As protein: CASSLSQSYEQYF. The chain uses TRBV18 and TRBJ2-7; D is ambiguous. The CDR3 is 13 amino acids. V was trimmed by 4 bases and J by 1 base, leaving 8 bases between them. CDR1 and CDR2 (germline): KGHSH, LQKENI.

As regards this clone: This clone may be a read error of a much larger clone one base away. This sequence joins TRBV2 and TRBJ1-2, with D uncertain. Between the trimmed V and J ends, which lost 4 bases and 4 bases, there was a span of 7 bases. This CDR3 comprises 12 residues. CDR1 and CDR2 from the germline V gene are SNHLY and FYNNEI. The CDR3 nucleotides are TGTGCCAGCAGTGGCCGCCTCTATGGCTACACCTTC. It yields the protein CASSGRLYGYTF.

The chain combines TRBV11-2 with TRBJ1-2; tentatively, D is TRBD1 (6 bases). V lost 0 bases to trimming and J lost 4 bases, with 12 bases between them. Germline-derived CDR1 and CDR2 are SGHAT and FQNNGV. The CDR3 extends over 15 amino acids. CDR3 nucleotide sequence: TGTGCCAGCAGCTTAGACCAAAAACAGGGCTATGGCTACACCTTC. Its protein is CASSLDQKQGYGYTF.

The CDR3 sequence is CASKAQAGSNQPQHF. The CDR3 nucleotides are TGCGCCAGCAAGGCACAGGCCGGCAGCAATCAGCCCCAGCATTTT. The gene calls are TRBV4-1 and TRBJ1-5; D perhaps matches TRBD1 (5 bases). V gave up 7 bases and J gave up 1 base, with 14 bases separating them. The V gene's germline CDR1 is MGHRA and CDR2 YSYEKL. CDR3 length: 15 residues.

The rearrangement uses TRBV9 and TRBJ1-1; possible D gene TRBD1, 6 bases. Trimming pared 3 bases from V and 0 bases from J, leaving 12 bases between. Germline assignment: CDR1 SGDLS and CDR2 YYNGEE. CDR3 length equals 15 residues. The CDR3, as DNA: TGTGCCAGCAGCGCATACAGGGAAATGAACACTGAAGCTTTCTTT. Its protein product is CASSAYREMNTEAFF. Together with reference TRBV9 and TRBJ1-1, the CDR3 gives the full variable domain: DSGVTQTPKHLITATGQRVTLRCSPRSGDLSVYWYQQSLDQGLQFLIQYYNGEERAKGNILERFSAQQFPDLHSELNLSSLELGDSALYFCASSAYREMNTEAFFGQGTRLTVV.

This clone was observed a handful of times. This rearrangement joins TRBV6-1 to TRBJ2-3; 10 bases are a match to TRBD1. Germline CDR1 MNHNS, CDR2 SASEGT. Trimming cost V 1 base and J 5 bases; bases outside gene matches: 6. The CDR3 loop spans 16 amino acids. The CDR3 coding sequence is TGTGCCAGCAGTGAAGTGATCGGACAGGGGGAAGATACGCAGTATTTT. It specifies CASSEVIGQGEDTQYF.

This clone was detected a few times. Distinct nucleotide sequences in the sample also encode this CDR3. V and J are TRBV7-2 and TRBJ2-3; 7 bases are shared with TRBD2. V trimming: 1 base; J trimming: 3 bases; junction bases outside the gene matches: 7. Germline V CDR1 and CDR2: SGHTA, FQGNSA. The CDR3 is 16 residues long. CDR3 sequence reads: CASSLDPAGITDTQYF. The CDR3 nucleotides are TGTGCCAGCAGCTTAGATCCAGCGGGGATAACAGATACGCAGTATTTT.

Notes on this clone: A read error may produce the germline difference seen at one junction end. V gene TRBV2 combines with J gene TRBJ1-4, with 8 bases fitting TRBD1. Germline V CDR1 and CDR2: SNHLY, FYNNEI. This CDR3 region has 17 residues. CDR3 sequence reads: CASSQARGRPNNEKLFF. CDR3 in DNA: TGTGCCAGCAGTCAAGCCAGGGGGCGGCCCAATAATGAAAAACTGTTTTTT.